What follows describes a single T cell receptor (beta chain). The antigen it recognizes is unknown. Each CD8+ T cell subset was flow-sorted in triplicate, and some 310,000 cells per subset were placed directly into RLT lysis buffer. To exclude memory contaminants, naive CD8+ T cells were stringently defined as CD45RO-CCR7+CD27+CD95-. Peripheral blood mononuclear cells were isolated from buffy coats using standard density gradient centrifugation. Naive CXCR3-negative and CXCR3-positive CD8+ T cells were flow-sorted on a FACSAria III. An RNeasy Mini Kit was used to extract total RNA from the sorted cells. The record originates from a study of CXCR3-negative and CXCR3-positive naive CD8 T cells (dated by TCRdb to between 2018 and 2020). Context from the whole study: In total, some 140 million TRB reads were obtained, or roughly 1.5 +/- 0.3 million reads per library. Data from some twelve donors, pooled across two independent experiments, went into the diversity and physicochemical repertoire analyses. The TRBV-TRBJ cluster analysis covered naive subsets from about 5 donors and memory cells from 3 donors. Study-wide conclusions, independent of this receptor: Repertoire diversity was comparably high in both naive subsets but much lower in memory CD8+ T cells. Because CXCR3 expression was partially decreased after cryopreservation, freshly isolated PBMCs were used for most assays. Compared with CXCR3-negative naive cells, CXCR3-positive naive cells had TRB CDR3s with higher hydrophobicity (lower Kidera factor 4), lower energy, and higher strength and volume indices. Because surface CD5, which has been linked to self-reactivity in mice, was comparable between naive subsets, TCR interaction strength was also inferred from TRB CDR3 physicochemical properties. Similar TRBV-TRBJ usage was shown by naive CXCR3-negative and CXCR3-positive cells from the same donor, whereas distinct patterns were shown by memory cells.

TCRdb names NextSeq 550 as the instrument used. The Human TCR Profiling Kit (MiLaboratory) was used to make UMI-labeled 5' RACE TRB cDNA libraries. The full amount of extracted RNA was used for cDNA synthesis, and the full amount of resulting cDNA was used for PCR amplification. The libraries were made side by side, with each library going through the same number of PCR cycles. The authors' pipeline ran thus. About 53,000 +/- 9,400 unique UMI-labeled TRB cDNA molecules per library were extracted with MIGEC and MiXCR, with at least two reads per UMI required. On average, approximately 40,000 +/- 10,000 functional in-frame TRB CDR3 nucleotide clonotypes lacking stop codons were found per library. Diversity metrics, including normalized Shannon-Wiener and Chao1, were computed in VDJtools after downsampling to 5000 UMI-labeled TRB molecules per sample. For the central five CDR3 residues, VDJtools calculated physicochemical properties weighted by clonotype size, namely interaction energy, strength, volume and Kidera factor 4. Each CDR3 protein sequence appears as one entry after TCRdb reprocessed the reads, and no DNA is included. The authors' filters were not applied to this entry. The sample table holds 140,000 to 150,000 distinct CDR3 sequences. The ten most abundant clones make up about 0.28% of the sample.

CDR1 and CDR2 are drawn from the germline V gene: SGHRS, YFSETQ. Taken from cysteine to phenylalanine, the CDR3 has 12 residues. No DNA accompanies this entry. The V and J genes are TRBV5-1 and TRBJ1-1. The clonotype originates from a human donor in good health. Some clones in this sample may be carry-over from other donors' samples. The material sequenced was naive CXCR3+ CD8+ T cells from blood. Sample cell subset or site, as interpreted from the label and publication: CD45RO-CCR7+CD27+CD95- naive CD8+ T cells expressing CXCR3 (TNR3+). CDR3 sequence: CASSLASTEAFF.